This T cell receptor (beta chain) derives from a study of blood T cell repertoires in COVID-19. Produced via immunoSEQ multiplex PCR; TCRdb's table is partial and in-frame only. The sample has some 300,000 clones, 65% to 90% seen once; the top ten hold about an eighth. The CDR3 has 15 amino acids. V dropped 5 bases and J dropped 6; count of bases not matched to a gene: 9. Germline CDR1 is LGHDT and CDR2 is YNNKEL (reference sequence). V gene TRBV3-1 (or the pseudogene TRBV3-2) combines with J gene TRBJ2-2; 7 bases align to TRBD2. Sequencing was carried out using peripheral blood. This clonotype was sampled from a woman in her sixties or seventies with COVID-19, enrolled during active disease. CDR3 nucleotide sequence: TGTGCCAGCAGCACCGTAGCGGGCGTGGCCGGGGAGCTGTTTTTT. Its translation is CASSTVAGVAGELFF.